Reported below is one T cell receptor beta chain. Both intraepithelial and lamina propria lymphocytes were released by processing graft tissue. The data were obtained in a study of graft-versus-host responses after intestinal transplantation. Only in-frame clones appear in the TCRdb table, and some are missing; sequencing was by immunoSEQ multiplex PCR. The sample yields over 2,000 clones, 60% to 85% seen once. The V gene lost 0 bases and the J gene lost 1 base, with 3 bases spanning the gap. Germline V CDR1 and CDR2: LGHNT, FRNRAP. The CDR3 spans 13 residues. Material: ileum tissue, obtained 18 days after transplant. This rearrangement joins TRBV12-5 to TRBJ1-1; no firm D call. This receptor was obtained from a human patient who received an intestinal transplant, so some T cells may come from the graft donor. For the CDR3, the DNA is TGTGCTAGTGGTTTGGTACAGAACACTGAAGCTTTCTTT. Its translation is CASGLVQNTEAFF.